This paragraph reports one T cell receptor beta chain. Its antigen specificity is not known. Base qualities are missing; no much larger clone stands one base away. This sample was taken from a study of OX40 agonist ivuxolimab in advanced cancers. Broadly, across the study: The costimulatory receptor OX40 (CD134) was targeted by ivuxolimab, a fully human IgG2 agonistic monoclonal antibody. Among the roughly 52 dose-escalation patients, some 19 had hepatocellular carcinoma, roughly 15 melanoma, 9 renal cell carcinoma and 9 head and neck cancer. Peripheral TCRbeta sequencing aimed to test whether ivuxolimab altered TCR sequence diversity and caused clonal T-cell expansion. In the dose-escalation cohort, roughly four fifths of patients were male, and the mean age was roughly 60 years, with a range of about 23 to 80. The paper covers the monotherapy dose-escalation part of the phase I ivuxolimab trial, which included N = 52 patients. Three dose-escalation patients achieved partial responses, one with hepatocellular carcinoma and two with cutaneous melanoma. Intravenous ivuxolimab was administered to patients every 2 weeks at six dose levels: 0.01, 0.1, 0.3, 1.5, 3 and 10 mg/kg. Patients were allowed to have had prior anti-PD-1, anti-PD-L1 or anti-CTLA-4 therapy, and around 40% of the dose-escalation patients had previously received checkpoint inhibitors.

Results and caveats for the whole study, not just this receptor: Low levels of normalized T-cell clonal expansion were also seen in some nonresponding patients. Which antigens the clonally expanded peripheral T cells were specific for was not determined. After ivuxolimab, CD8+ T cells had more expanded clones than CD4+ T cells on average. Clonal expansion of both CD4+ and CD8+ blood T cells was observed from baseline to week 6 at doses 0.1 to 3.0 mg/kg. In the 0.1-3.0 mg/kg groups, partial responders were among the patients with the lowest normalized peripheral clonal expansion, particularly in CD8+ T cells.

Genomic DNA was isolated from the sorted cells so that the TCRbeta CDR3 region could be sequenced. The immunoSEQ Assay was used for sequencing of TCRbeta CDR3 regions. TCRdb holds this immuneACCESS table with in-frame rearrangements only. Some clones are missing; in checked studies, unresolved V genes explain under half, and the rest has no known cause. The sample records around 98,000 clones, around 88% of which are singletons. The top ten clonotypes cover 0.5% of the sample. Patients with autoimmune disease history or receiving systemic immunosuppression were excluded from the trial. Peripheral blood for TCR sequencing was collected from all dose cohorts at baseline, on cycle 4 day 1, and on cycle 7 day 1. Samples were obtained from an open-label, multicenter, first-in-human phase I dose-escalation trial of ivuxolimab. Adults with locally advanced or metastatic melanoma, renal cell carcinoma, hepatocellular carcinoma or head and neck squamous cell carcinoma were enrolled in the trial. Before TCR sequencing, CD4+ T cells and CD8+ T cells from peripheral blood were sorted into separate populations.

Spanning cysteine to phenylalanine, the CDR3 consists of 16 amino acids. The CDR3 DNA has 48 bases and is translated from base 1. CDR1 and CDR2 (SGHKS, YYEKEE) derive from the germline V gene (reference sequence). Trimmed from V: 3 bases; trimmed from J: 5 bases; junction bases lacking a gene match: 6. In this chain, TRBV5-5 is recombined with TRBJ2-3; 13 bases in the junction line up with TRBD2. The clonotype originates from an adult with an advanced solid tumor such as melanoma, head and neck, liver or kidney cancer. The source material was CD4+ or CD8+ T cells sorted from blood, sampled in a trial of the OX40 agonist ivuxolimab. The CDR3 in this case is CASSSGTSGVLDTQYF. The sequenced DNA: TGTGCCAGCAGCTCTGGGACTAGCGGGGTATTAGATACGCAGTATTTT.